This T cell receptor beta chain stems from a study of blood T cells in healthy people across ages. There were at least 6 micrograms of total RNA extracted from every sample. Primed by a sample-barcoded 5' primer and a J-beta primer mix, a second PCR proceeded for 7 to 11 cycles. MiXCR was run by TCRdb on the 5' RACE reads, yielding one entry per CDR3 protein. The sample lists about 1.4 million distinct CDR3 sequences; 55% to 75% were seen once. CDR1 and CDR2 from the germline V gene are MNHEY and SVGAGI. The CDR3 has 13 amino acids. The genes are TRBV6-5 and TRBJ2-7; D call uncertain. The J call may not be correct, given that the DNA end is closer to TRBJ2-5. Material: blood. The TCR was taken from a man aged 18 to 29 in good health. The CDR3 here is CASSYRNGETQYF. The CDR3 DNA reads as TGTGCCAGCAGTTACAGGAACGGGGAGACCCAGTACTTC.